This T cell receptor beta chain derives from a study of T cells in Graves' hyperthyroidism and ophthalmopathy. About the study: Peripheral blood was collected at initial diagnosis, before any treatment.

Authors of the study amplified TCR beta CDR3 regions from RNA transcripts. The HTBI set primed first-round TCR CDR3 RT-PCR. TCRdb reanalysed the multiplex PCR reads using MiXCR and keeps one entry per CDR3 protein. The data contain some 270,000 distinct CDR3 sequences, roughly 15% of them singletons. This CDR3 is 14 amino acids long. CDR1 SQVTM and CDR2 ANQGSEA come from the germline V gene. V trimming: 6 bases; J trimming: 9 bases; junction bases outside the gene matches: 9. This clonotype showed up many times. Its specificity is not known. Regarding the study as a whole: Most clonotypes expanded in the thyroid (above 0.001) were also present in blood.

The sample was blood. This chain links TRBV29-1 with TRBJ2-1, with TRBD2 matching over 12 bases. The origin of this receptor is a middle-aged woman with Graves' hyperthyroidism. The chain's CDR3 is CSVETSGRVGEQFF. The CDR3 DNA follows: TGCAGCGTGGAGACTAGCGGGAGAGTCGGTGAGCAGTTCTTC.